These T cell receptor beta chains were read from a single sample in a study of T cell repertoires in aging, cancer and after chemotherapy. In TCRdb, the multiplex PCR reads were re-called with MiXCR into one record per CDR3 protein. The data show about 4,500 distinct CDR3 sequences, around 26% seen once. Sequencing was performed on blood. The receptors here all came from a human donor with a blood cancer. The CDR3 runs from the conserved cysteine through the conserved F or W.

>TRBV18|16|TRBJ2-5
CASSPPEGAPQMTQYF
>TRBV15|15|TRBJ1-5
CATSRGGNRDQAQHF
>TRBV20-1|15|TRBJ1-5
CSARDPRGPNQPQHF
>TRBV6-4|15|TRBJ2-3
CASSDEAGATDTQYF
>TRBV5-5|16|TRBJ2-1
CASSPGLQGAYNEQFF
>TRBV19|15|TRBJ2-3
CASSRRDRDADTQYF
>TRBV6-6|15|TRBJ2-3
CASTYSGGRTDTQYF
>TRBV7-9|14|TRBJ1-1
CASSSGQGDTEAFF
>TRBV4-2|17|TRBJ2-3
CASSQEAGGGWADTQYF
>TRBV5-1|15|TRBJ1-1
CASSLVTGLNTEAFF
>TRBV6-5|14|TRBJ1-5
CASRAGRKNQPQHF
>TRBV5-4|14|TRBJ2-7
CASSFDLAGDQQYF
>TRBV20-1|19|TRBJ2-5
CSARSLAVASSGSAETQYF
>TRBV5-6|12|TRBJ2-2
CASSTGTGELFF
>TRBV29-1|13|TRBJ1-4
CSVGVAPNEKLFF
>TRBV12-3/TRBV12-4|19|TRBJ2-2
CASSGRGLAGPLSTGELFF
>TRBV7-9|13|TRBJ2-1
CASSFYSYNEQFF
>TRBV18|12|TRBJ1-2
CASSPRQDGYTF
>TRBV7-9|15|TRBJ2-3
CASRKGLAGADTQYF
>TRBV4-1|17|TRBJ2-6
CASSQGLAGGGANVLTF
>TRBV20-1|14|TRBJ2-7
CSARNTGVDYEQYF
>TRBV20-1|14|TRBJ2-5
CSASRSGSKETQYF
>TRBV20-1|14|TRBJ1-5
CSARGAGSNQPQHF
>TRBV6-5|16|TRBJ2-7
CASSYSNTGVAYEQYF
>TRBV11-3|13|TRBJ1-5
CASSLFTSQPQHF
>TRBV6-5|14|TRBJ1-2
CASSSTLGSGGYTF
>TRBV30|13|TRBJ1-1
CAWSYGENTEAFF
>TRBV20-1|11|TRBJ2-5
CSAPKAETQYF
>TRBV24-1|14|TRBJ1-2
CATSEGGADYGYTF
>TRBV15|16|TRBJ2-5
CATSRDRRGWQETQYF
>TRBV5-4|16|TRBJ1-5
CASSLGKRGGAQPQHF
>TRBV15|15|TRBJ2-5
CATSREGGGWETQYF
>TRBV10-3|15|TRBJ2-7
CAISGEAGGAYEQYF
>TRBV6-6|14|TRBJ1-6
CASSYRQPNSPLHF
>TRBV27|14|TRBJ2-2
CASSYGPNTGELFF
>TRBV20-1|13|TRBJ2-7
CSANGGRVYEQYF
>TRBV19|14|TRBJ2-3
CASSWDRDADTQYF
>TRBV6-6|15|TRBJ2-3
CAISNEAFSTDTQYF
>TRBV12-3/TRBV12-4|19|TRBJ2-3
CASTSRWTSGGAGPDTQYF
>TRBV7-6|14|TRBJ2-1
CASSLKVGVNEQFF